The clone carrying this T cell receptor (beta chain) is termed medium-sized. This sample is part of a study of tumour-infiltrating T cells in Burkitt lymphoma. Study background: Survival, overall and progression-free, tracked with productive clonality.

V lost 7 bases and J 1 base, leaving 10 bases between the germline ends. CDR1 and CDR2 from the germline V gene are MNHNS and SASEGT. The CDR3 contains 13 residues. The table came from immunoSEQ multiplex PCR; TCRdb's copy has only in-frame clones and leaves some out. The sample records some 15,000 clones, over 30% being singletons. V usage is TRBV6-1 and J usage is TRBJ1-1; weak D call: TRBD1 (6 bases). The sequence derives from a human donor with diffuse large B-cell lymphoma. The sequenced material came from tumor tissue. The CDR3 nucleotides read TGTGCCAGCAAATTGGACAGGAACACTGAAGCTTTCTTT. Encoded protein: CASKLDRNTEAFF.